A single sample is the source of the 5 T cell receptor beta chains below, sequenced in a study of T cells in Graves' hyperthyroidism and ophthalmopathy. Amplified regions were TCR beta CDR3 sequences from RNA transcripts. The HTBI set primed first-round TCR CDR3 RT-PCR. TCRdb called the multiplex PCR reads again in MiXCR, with one record for every CDR3 protein. Of a few hundred thousand distinct CDR3 sequences listed, about 20% are singletons. Specimen: blood. The receptors derive from a man between 25 and 39 years old with Graves' ophthalmopathy.

V usage is TRBV15 and J usage is TRBJ1-1; perhaps TRBD1 as D (5 bases). The CDR3 contains 15 residues. The germline CDR1 and CDR2 sequences are LNHNV and YYDKDF (reference sequence). V was trimmed by 0 bases and J by 4 bases, leaving 12 bases between them. As DNA, the CDR3 is TGTGCCACCAGCAGAGATCCGGGGGTAGGCACTGAAGCTTTCTTT. This gives the protein CATSRDPGVGTEAFF.

The rearrangement links TRBV7-2 to TRBJ2-7, with 7 bases matching TRBD1. J gave up 3 bases and V 5 bases, and 7 bases lay outside the gene matches. The CDR3 runs to 14 residues. The V gene's germline CDR1 is SGHTA and CDR2 FQGNSA. CDR3 nucleotide sequence: TGTGCCAGCAGCCCCGGGACAGAGTACTACGAGCAGTACTTC. Encoded protein: CASSPGTEYYEQYF.

This chain joins TRBV11-2 and TRBJ2-5, with D unresolved. V lost 5 bases and J lost 7, with 14 bases in between. There are 13 residues in the CDR3. Looked up from germline, CDR1 is SGHAT and CDR2 is FQNNGV. For the CDR3, the DNA is TGTGCCAGCAGCCCGGCAACGTTGAGGACCCAGTACTTC. Its translation: CASSPATLRTQYF. Supplemented by reference TRBV11-2 and TRBJ2-5, the full variable domain reads EAGVAQSPRYKIIEKRQSVAFWCNPISGHATLYWYQQILGQGPKLLIQFQNNGVVDDSQLPKDRFSAERLKGVDSTLKIQPAKLEDSAVYLCASSPATLRTQYFGPGTRLLVL.

This clonotype was detected many times. The V call is TRBV2, the J call TRBJ2-5; 9 bases are a match to TRBD1. V dropped 6 bases and J dropped 6; count of bases not matched to a gene: 5. The CDR3 has 13 amino acids. Looked up from germline, CDR1 is SNHLY and CDR2 is FYNNEI. The CDR3 is CASRADRGQTQYF. CDR3 DNA sequence: TGTGCCAGCAGAGCGGACAGGGGACAGACCCAGTACTTC.

This clonotype was detected only a few times. The CDR3 DNA is TGCAGTGCTAGAGGGGAAGCTGGAAACACCATATATTTT. It is translated as CSARGEAGNTIYF. The chain carries TRBV20-1 and TRBJ1-3; no clear D gene. Germline CDR1 DFQATT, CDR2 SNEGSKA (reference sequence). The CDR3 has 13 residues. The germline V and J ends were trimmed by 1 base and 2 bases, with 6 bases remaining between them.